This passage covers 14 T cell receptor beta chains from one sample sequenced in a study of cytomegalovirus exposure and HLA in healthy donors. Primers for the PCR totalled 60 Vbeta and 13 Jbeta. Only in-frame clones appear in the TCRdb table, and some are missing; sequencing was by immunoSEQ multiplex PCR. Of 210,000 or so clones in the sample, around 80% were seen once. The sequenced sample was PBMCs. The receptors come from a man aged 35-49 years in good health and CMV-seronegative.

The chain uses TRBV11-3 and TRBJ2-1; 9 bases match TRBD1. V shed 5 bases and J 12 bases; nucleotides not matched to a gene: 11. CDR1 SGHNT and CDR2 YENEEA come from the germline V gene. There are 14 residues in the CDR3. The CDR3 bases are TGTGCCAGCAGCCGCCGGGACAGGGACATATTGCAGTTCTTC. This gives the protein CASSRRDRDILQFF.

J is TRBJ2-2 and V is TRBV5-6; 8 bases align to TRBD2. Germline V gene sequence: CDR1 SGHDT, CDR2 YYEEEE. CDR3 length: 13 amino acids. V was clipped by 0 bases and J by 15 bases; unmatched bases: 7. CDR3 in amino acids: CASSLGSGGWLFF. In DNA form, the CDR3 reads TGTGCCAGCAGCTTGGGCAGCGGGGGATGGTTGTTTTTT.

V usage is TRBV7-9 and J usage is TRBJ2-7; 8 bases are shared with TRBD2. Germline assignment: CDR1 SEHNR and CDR2 FQNEAQ (reference sequence). The CDR3 runs 17 residues. Losses at the gene ends were 2 bases for V and 0 bases for J; bases not matched to a gene: 9. DNA of the CDR3: TGTGCCAGCAGCTTACCTCCTAGCGGGCCTTTCTCCTACGAGCAGTACTTC. Translated, it gives CASSLPPSGPFSYEQYF.

The gene calls are TRBV18 and TRBJ2-7; TRBD1 matches at 8 bases. The germline CDR1 and CDR2 sequences are KGHSH and LQKENI. V was pared by 5 bases and J by 5 bases, with 2 bases of the junction left unmatched. The CDR3 covers 12 residues. CDR3 protein: CASSSTGDEQYF. The DNA for the CDR3 is TGTGCCAGCTCATCGACAGGGGACGAGCAGTACTTC.

The chain carries TRBV29-1 and TRBJ1-2; D is unclear. CDR1 SQVTM and CDR2 ANQGSEA come from the germline V gene. V shed 1 base and J shed 0 bases, with 12 bases lying between them. This CDR3 comprises 15 residues. Here the CDR3 reads CSVEGWPNSNYGYTF. The DNA of the CDR3 is TGCAGCGTTGAAGGGTGGCCCAATTCTAACTATGGCTACACCTTC.

The V and J genes are TRBV7-3 and TRBJ2-5; TRBD2 aligns across 12 bases. Trimming removed 3 bases from V and 2 bases from J; junction bases left unmatched: 4. The germline gives CDR1 SGHTA, CDR2 FQGTGA. The CDR3 totals 16 residues. DNA for the CDR3: TGTGCCAGCAGCTTGACCGGGACTAGCGGGCAAGAGACCCAGTACTTC. Its translation: CASSLTGTSGQETQYF.

The chain employs TRBV6-4 and TRBJ2-7; TRBD1 matches 8 bases. The germline V gene has CDR1 MRHNA and CDR2 SNTAGT. V gave up 6 bases and J gave up 5 bases; unmatched junction bases: 9. This CDR3 has 14 amino acids. This chain's CDR3 is CASRPGQDSDEQYF. CDR3 bases: TGTGCCAGCAGACCGGGACAGGATAGCGACGAGCAGTACTTC.

This CDR3 is CASSSRDRTIGRYTDTQYF. Written as DNA, the CDR3 is TGTGCCAGCAGCTCGAGGGACAGGACAATTGGGCGGTATACGGATACGCAGTATTTT. V is TRBV5-4 and J is TRBJ2-3; 8 nucleotides align to TRBD1. V dropped 3 bases and J dropped 6; count of bases not matched to a gene: 21. This CDR3 contains 19 residues. Germline CDR1 reads SGHNT; CDR2 reads YYREEE (reference sequence).

V and J are TRBV29-1 and TRBJ2-3, with 9 nucleotides matching TRBD1. Germline V lookup: CDR1 SQVTM, CDR2 ANQGSEA. V shed 1 base and J 6 bases; nucleotides not matched to a gene: 8. The CDR3 totals 15 residues. The CDR3 reads CSVEVRDRVFDTQYF. In DNA form, the CDR3 reads TGCAGCGTTGAAGTCCGGGACAGGGTATTTGATACGCAGTATTTT.

The genes are TRBV7-2 and TRBJ2-7, with D maybe TRBD1 (6 bases). The V gene's germline CDR1 is SGHTA and CDR2 FQGNSA. This CDR3 region has 16 residues. V lost 7 bases and J lost 4, with 23 bases in between. CDR3 residues: CASTSLPGRGPYEQYF. The CDR3 DNA reads as TGTGCCAGCACTTCTCTTCCGGGCAGGGGACCTTACGAGCAGTACTTC.

The rearrangement links TRBV4-3 to TRBJ2-1; D might be TRBD1 (6 bases). The germline V and J ends were trimmed by 1 base and 1 base, with 8 bases remaining between them. The length of the CDR3 is 15 residues. Germline lookup yields CDR1 LGHNA and CDR2 YSLEER. This CDR3 is CASSQADSSYNEQFF. CDR3 DNA: TGCGCCAGCAGCCAAGCGGACAGTTCCTACAATGAGCAGTTCTTC.

This chain connects TRBV2 to TRBJ2-2; the match to TRBD2 covers 7 bases. V gave up 4 bases and J gave up 9 bases; unmatched junction bases: 20. Germline V gives CDR1 SNHLY, CDR2 FYNNEI. The CDR3 has 18 residues. The CDR3 loop is CASSVGGSLVYSSRELFF. CDR3 nucleotides: TGTGCCAGCAGTGTGGGCGGGAGTTTGGTCTATTCATCCCGGGAGCTGTTTTTT. Variable domain in full (rest from reference TRBV2 and TRBJ2-2): EPEVTQTPSHQVTQMGQEVILRCVPISNHLYFYWYRQILGQKVEFLVSFYNNEISEKSEIFDDQFSVERPDGSNFTLKIRSTKLEDSAMYFCASSVGGSLVYSSRELFFGEGSRLTVL.

The V and J genes are TRBV11-2 and TRBJ1-6; no firm D call. The length of the CDR3 is 17 residues. CDR1 and CDR2 from the germline V gene are SGHAT and FQNNGV. Trimming removed 5 bases from V and 0 bases from J, with 14 bases in between. CDR3 bases: TGTGCCAGCAGCCCCAGACGGAGGAGCTCCTATAATTCACCCCTCCACTTT. It codes for CASSPRRRSSYNSPLHF.

V is TRBV4-1 and J is TRBJ1-4; D may be TRBD1 (5 bases). With 5 bases removed from V and 4 bases from J, the gap between germline ends came to 14 bases. The CDR3 sequence is 15 residues long. The germline gives CDR1 MGHRA, CDR2 YSYEKL. The CDR3 DNA sequence: TGCGCCAGCAGCTTCCGTGAGACAGTTAATGAAAAACTGTTTTTT. Amino acid sequence: CASSFRETVNEKLFF.